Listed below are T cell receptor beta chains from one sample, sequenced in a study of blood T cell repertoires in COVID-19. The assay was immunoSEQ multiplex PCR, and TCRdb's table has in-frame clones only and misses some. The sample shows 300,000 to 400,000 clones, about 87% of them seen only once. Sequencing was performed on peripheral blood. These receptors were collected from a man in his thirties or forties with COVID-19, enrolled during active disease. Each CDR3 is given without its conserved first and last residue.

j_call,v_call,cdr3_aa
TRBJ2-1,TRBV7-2,ASSLVPTGGEQF
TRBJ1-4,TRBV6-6,ASRIRDRGLEKLF
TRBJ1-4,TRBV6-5,ASSYSESNEKLF
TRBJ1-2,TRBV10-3,AIISNIDYGYT
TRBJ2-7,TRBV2,ASRTGQGLYEQY
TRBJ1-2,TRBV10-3,AISESLGRGGTYYGYT
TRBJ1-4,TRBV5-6,ASSSREKLF
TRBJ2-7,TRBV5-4,ASSLTGSSYEQY
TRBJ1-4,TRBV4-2,ASSSPLGPIR
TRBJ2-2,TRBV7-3,ASSLGSGVIGELF
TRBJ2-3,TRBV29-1,SVEGAGGEDTQY
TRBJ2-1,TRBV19,ASSPLTGSSYNEQF
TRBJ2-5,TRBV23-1,ASSQSVVKGVGLETQY
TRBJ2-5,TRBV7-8,ASSQTGEETQY
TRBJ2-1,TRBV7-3,ASSLLPAGNEQF
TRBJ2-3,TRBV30,AWSGDGTSDPDTQY
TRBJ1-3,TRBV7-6,ASSFLDGNTIY
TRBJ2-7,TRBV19,ASSWRRDTSYEQY